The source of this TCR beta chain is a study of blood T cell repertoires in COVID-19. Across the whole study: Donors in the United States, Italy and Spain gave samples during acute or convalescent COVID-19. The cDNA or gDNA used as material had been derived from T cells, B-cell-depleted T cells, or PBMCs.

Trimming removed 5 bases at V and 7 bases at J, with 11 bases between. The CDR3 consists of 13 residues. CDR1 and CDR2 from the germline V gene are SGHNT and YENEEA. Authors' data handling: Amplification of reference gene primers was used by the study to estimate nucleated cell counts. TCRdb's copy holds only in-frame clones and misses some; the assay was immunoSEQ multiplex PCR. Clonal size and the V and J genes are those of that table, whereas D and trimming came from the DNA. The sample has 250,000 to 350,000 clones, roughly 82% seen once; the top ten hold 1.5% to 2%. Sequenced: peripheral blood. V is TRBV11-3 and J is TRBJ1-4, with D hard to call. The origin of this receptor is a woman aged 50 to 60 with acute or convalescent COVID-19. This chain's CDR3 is CASSPGPGEKLFF. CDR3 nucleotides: TGTGCCAGCAGCCCTGGGCCCGGTGAAAAACTGTTTTTT.